Listed below are T cell receptor beta chains from one sample, sequenced in a study of beta chain features in type 1 diabetes. The table came from immunoSEQ multiplex PCR; TCRdb's copy has only in-frame clones and leaves some out. This sample has around 300,000 clones, with approximately 10% found just once. The sample was naive CD4+ T cells from blood. These receptors all stem from a woman between 25 and 40 years old in good health. The CDR3 runs from the conserved cysteine through the conserved F or W.

V | length | CDR3
TRBV6-5 | 14 | CASRERESYNEQFF
TRBV2 | 15 | CASSAQGNSGNTIYF
TRBV7-9 | 18 | CASSLPAHIGRTSYEQYF
TRBV7-9 | 13 | CASSSAGVYEQYF
TRBV7-9 | 14 | CASSLGVSSQPQHF
TRBV28 | 14 | CASSGDSLEETQYF
TRBV30 | 14 | CAWMAGSNTGELFF
TRBV5-1 | 17 | CASSLGFLGGNQVEAFF
TRBV15 | 15 | CATSWGTGTNYGYTF
TRBV7-9 | 15 | CASSPGYATYNEQFF
TRBV5-4 | 14 | CASSLDRGVGGYTF
TRBV6-5 | 14 | CASSYRPGNTEAFF
TRBV5-6 | 15 | CASSYGTGGPETQYF
TRBV7-8 | 15 | CASSLAAAKVETQYF
TRBV6-1 | 18 | CASSEGHAAGGRNQPQHF
TRBV7-9 | 14 | CASSLVSGYNEQFF
TRBV7-9 | 14 | CASSSGTSSYEQYF
TRBV28 | 13 | CASRASGINEQFF
TRBV9 | 16 | CASSETSGSGPDTQYF
TRBV7-4 | 15 | CASSLDVRVLEEQFF
TRBV7-9 | 14 | CASSSQGIGVGYTF
TRBV15 | 13 | CATSRGLLSEQYF
TRBV27 | 14 | CASIGRTSPNEQFF
TRBV7-2 | 15 | CASTPGAQDTGELFF
TRBV6-6 | 14 | CASSPDRAGNTIYF
TRBV25-1 | 17 | CASSEYLGGGHTDTQYF
TRBV4-2 | 16 | CASSLGPGQVTYEQYF
TRBV5-1 | 13 | CASSLTTTGELFF
TRBV7-2 | 16 | CASSPGSWYPQETQYF
TRBV30 | 16 | CAWSDRDRGVTDTQYF
TRBV2 | 15 | CASSGAGHGNQPQHF
TRBV4-2 | 14 | CASSHDSGYNEQFF
TRBV7-2 | 14 | CASSYRDTTYEQYF